Shown below are 31 T cell receptor beta chains from a single sample sequenced in a study of shared clonotypes between healthy human individuals. Generated by immunoSEQ multiplex PCR, the TCRdb table keeps only in-frame clones and is missing some. This table has around 610,000 clones, around 96% appearing once. Naive CD8 cells lacked CD45RO and underwent positive selection for CCR7, leaving out terminally differentiated effector memory CD45RA+ cells. Sample: naive CD8+ T cells sorted from blood. All receptors derive from a woman aged 25 to 39 in good health.

This chain uses TRBV7-8 with TRBJ1-5; perhaps TRBD1 as D (6 bases). Germline CDR1 SGHVS, CDR2 FQNEAQ. The V gene lost 5 bases and the J gene lost 6 bases, with 11 bases spanning the gap. The CDR3 length is 13 residues. The CDR3 loop reads CASSIGGIQPQHF. The CDR3 DNA follows: TGTGCCAGCAGCATAGGGGGAATTCAGCCCCAGCATTTT.

The chain links TRBV29-1 to TRBJ2-7; 10 bases line up with TRBD2. Trimming cost V 6 bases and J 0 bases; bases outside gene matches: 5. CDR3 length: 14 residues. Germline CDR1 SQVTM, CDR2 ANQGSEA. The CDR3 region is CSVVSGRNSYEQYF. In DNA form, the CDR3 reads TGCAGCGTGGTTAGCGGGAGGAACTCCTACGAGCAGTACTTC.

The chain uses TRBV7-6 and TRBJ1-3; D may be TRBD1 (5 bases). The germline V and J ends were trimmed by 6 bases and 0 bases, with 12 bases remaining between them. The CDR3 has 15 residues. Germline lookup yields CDR1 SGHVS and CDR2 FNYEAQ. CDR3 protein: CASRPRDGSGNTIYF. In DNA, the CDR3 is TGTGCCAGCAGACCTCGGGACGGCTCTGGAAACACCATATATTTT.

This clone was detected once. The chain combines TRBV5-1 with TRBJ2-7; 7 bases match TRBD1. Trimming took 4 bases from V and 1 from J; bases not matched to a gene: 11. Germline V gene data show CDR1 as SGHRS and CDR2 as YFSETQ. The CDR3 covers 16 residues. DNA for the CDR3: TGCGCCAGCAGCCCTACAAGACAGGGTACTTCCTACGAGCAGTACTTC. It encodes CASSPTRQGTSYEQYF. Filled out from reference TRBV5-1 and TRBJ2-7, the complete variable domain reads KAGVTQTPRYLIKTRGQQVTLSCSPISGHRSVSWYQQTPGQGLQFLFEYFSETQRNKGNFPGRFSGRQFSNSRSEMNVSTLELGDSALYLCASSPTRQGTSYEQYFGPGTRLTVT.

The chain recombines TRBV7-9 with TRBJ1-1; possibly TRBD1 for D (6 bases). Germline V gives CDR1 SEHNR, CDR2 FQNEAQ (reference sequence). V was cut by 1 base and J by 8 bases, with 11 bases left in between. The CDR3 totals 13 residues. CDR3 DNA sequence: TGTGCCAGCAGCTTAGGCGGGGGGGCGGAAGCTTTCTTT. It translates to CASSLGGGAEAFF.

The J gene is TRBJ2-3, the V gene TRBV7-9; no clear D. The CDR3 length is 14 residues. CDR1 and CDR2 from the germline V gene are SEHNR and FQNEAQ (reference sequence). V lost 2 bases and J 6 bases, leaving 12 bases between the germline ends. Written as DNA, the CDR3 is TGTGCCAGCAGCTTAAGAGTGGTGGCGGATACGCAGTATTTT. This translates into CASSLRVVADTQYF.

This chain uses TRBV7-9 with TRBJ2-3; perhaps D is TRBD1 or TRBD2 (6 bases each). The CDR3 runs to 17 residues. V gave up 8 bases and J gave up 1 base, with 22 bases separating them. Germline CDR1 SEHNR, CDR2 FQNEAQ (reference sequence). Written as DNA, the CDR3 is TGTGCCAGCGTACGTACTGGGGGGCTGGTGGGCACAGATACGCAGTATTTT. Protein product: CASVRTGGLVGTDTQYF.

The CDR3 bases are TGCAGCGTTCATGGCGGGAGGGCGGGGGAGCAGTACTTC. Amino acids: CSVHGGRAGEQYF. The V and J genes are TRBV29-1 and TRBJ2-7; 9 bases agree with TRBD2. The germline V gene has CDR1 SQVTM and CDR2 ANQGSEA. V shed 5 bases and J 7 bases; nucleotides not matched to a gene: 9. The length of the CDR3 is 13 residues.

The V gene is TRBV7-6, the J gene TRBJ2-1; 11 positions agree with TRBD2. The CDR3 totals 15 residues. Germline CDR1 reads SGHVS; CDR2 reads FNYEAQ. The junction had 5 bases not matched to a gene; V was cut back by 3 bases and J by 7 bases. Here the CDR3 DNA reads TGTGCCAGCAGCTTCTTAGCGGGAGGGCCAAATGAGCAGTTCTTC. Encoded protein: CASSFLAGGPNEQFF.

The V and J genes are TRBV1 and TRBJ2-1; the tabulated D call, TRBD1, remains unverified against the DNA. TRBV1 is deemed a pseudogene. This CDR3 comprises 16 residues. CDR3 amino acids: CTSSQDDRGSQHEQFF. The CDR3 nucleotides are TGCACCAGCAGCCAAGACGACAGGGGCTCTCAACATGAGCAGTTCTTC.

This clone was seen once. The chain links TRBV4-1 to TRBJ2-7; D may match TRBD1 or TRBD2 (7 bases each). CDR1 is MGHRA and CDR2 is YSYEKL in the germline V gene. V was clipped by 2 bases and J by 5 bases, with 13 bases between them. This CDR3 is 14 amino acids long. CDR3 sequence reads: CASSQRQGGNEQYF. In DNA form, the CDR3 reads TGCGCCAGCAGCCAACGCCAGGGGGGGAACGAGCAGTACTTC.

V usage is TRBV27 and J usage is TRBJ2-5, with no clear D. There are 14 residues in the CDR3. CDR1 and CDR2 from the germline V gene are MNHEY and SMNVEV (reference sequence). The germline V and J ends were trimmed by 0 bases and 2 bases, with 7 bases remaining between them. Here the CDR3 DNA reads TGTGCCAGCAGTTTATCAGCCAATCAAGAGACCCAGTACTTC. Protein: CASSLSANQETQYF.

The rearrangement uses TRBV5-1 and TRBJ2-2; perhaps TRBD1 as D (6 bases). CDR1 is SGHRS, CDR2 YFSETQ, per germline. V was clipped by 7 bases and J by 3 bases, with 13 bases between them. This CDR3 is 14 amino acids long. The CDR3 protein is CASRDRRHTGELFF. The CDR3 nucleotides read TGCGCCAGCCGAGACAGGAGACACACCGGGGAGCTGTTTTTT.

The V gene is TRBV21-1, the J gene TRBJ1-4; TRBD1, as called in the table, went unchecked against the DNA. TRBV21-1 is an annotated pseudogene. CDR3 length: 16 amino acids. Here the CDR3 reads CASSKEGPALGEKLFF. CDR3 bases: TGTGCCAGCAGCAAAGAGGGGCCGGCTCTAGGGGAAAAACTGTTTTTT.

This sequence joins TRBV19 and TRBJ2-5, with 7 bases lining up with TRBD2. The germline CDR1 and CDR2 sequences are LNHDA and SQIVND (reference sequence). V gave up 4 bases and J gave up 2 bases; unmatched junction bases: 10. The CDR3 has 16 residues. CDR3 bases: TGTGCCAGTAGTACCCTCAGGGCTAGCGGACAAGAGACCCAGTACTTC. Translation: CASSTLRASGQETQYF.

The chain couples TRBV27 to TRBJ2-7; D may be TRBD2 (6 bases). Trimming stripped 7 bases from V and 1 base from J, with 11 bases between. The CDR3 runs 13 residues. Per the germline V gene, CDR1 is MNHEY and CDR2 is SMNVEV (reference sequence). The CDR3 reads CASNRRGSYEQYF. The CDR3 nucleotides read TGTGCCAGCAACCGTCGGGGGTCCTACGAGCAGTACTTC.

The genes are TRBV10-3 and TRBJ2-3; D could derive from TRBD1 or TRBD2 (5 bases each). The CDR3 covers 13 residues. V dropped 8 bases and J dropped 1 base, with 10 bases sitting between them. Germline CDR1 is ENHRY and CDR2 is SYGVKD. CDR3 DNA: TGTGCCATCGGGGGAGCGGGCACAGATACGCAGTATTTT. It yields the protein CAIGGAGTDTQYF.

The chain is built from TRBV2 and TRBJ2-1; 8 bases are a match to TRBD2. Losses at the gene ends were 6 bases for V and 6 bases for J; bases not matched to a gene: 10. Germline-derived CDR1 and CDR2 are SNHLY and FYNNEI. This CDR3 is built from 15 residues. The CDR3 spells CASRATSEVSNEQFF. In DNA, the CDR3 is TGTGCCAGCAGAGCGACTAGCGAGGTCTCCAATGAGCAGTTCTTC. Variable domain in full (rest from reference TRBV2 and TRBJ2-1): EPEVTQTPSHQVTQMGQEVILRCVPISNHLYFYWYRQILGQKVEFLVSFYNNEISEKSEIFDDQFSVERPDGSNFTLKIRSTKLEDSAMYFCASRATSEVSNEQFFGPGTRLTVL.

This clone occurred once. The chain recombines TRBV6-6 with TRBJ2-7, with D perhaps TRBD1 or TRBD2 (5 bases each). Germline V gives CDR1 MNHNY, CDR2 SVGAGI (reference sequence). The CDR3 totals 12 residues. Trimming removed 2 bases at V and 6 bases at J, with 8 bases between. CDR3 region: CASSYGGSEQYF. Here the CDR3 DNA reads TGTGCCAGCAGTTACGGGGGTTCCGAGCAGTACTTC.

J is TRBJ2-1 and V is TRBV28; D might be TRBD1 or TRBD2, each matching 5 bases. Trimming left V 7 bases short and J 0 bases short, with 10 bases between. Germline CDR1 MDHEN, CDR2 SYDVKM. This CDR3 is built from 14 residues. In DNA form, the CDR3 reads TGTGCCAGCACGGGACCACGCTCCTACAATGAGCAGTTCTTC. It specifies CASTGPRSYNEQFF.

V and J are TRBV6-5 and TRBJ2-5; TRBD2 might be the D (7 bases). Germline values: CDR1 MNHEY, CDR2 SVGAGI. Between the trimmed V and J ends, which lost 6 bases and 5 bases, there was a span of 16 bases. This CDR3 spans 14 amino acids. This CDR3 is CASSLPGEGETQYF. Written as DNA, the CDR3 is TGTGCCAGCAGCCTTCCAGGGGAGGGGGAGACCCAGTACTTC.

In this sample, this clone turned up once. The DNA of the CDR3 is TGTGCCAGCAGCTCGGGGATGTCAGACACAGATACGCAGTATTTT. It codes for CASSSGMSDTDTQYF. The chain carries TRBV11-2 and TRBJ2-3; tentative D call: TRBD2 (5 bases). Trimming pared 4 bases from V and 2 bases from J, leaving 13 bases between. Germline CDR1 and CDR2: SGHAT and FQNNGV. CDR3 length equals 15 residues.

This rearrangement joins TRBV6-6 to TRBJ1-2, with 8 bases aligning to TRBD1. Germline-derived CDR1 and CDR2 are MNHNY and SVGAGI (reference sequence). With 5 bases clipped from V and 4 bases from J, the junction kept 6 bases outside the gene matches. The CDR3 has 14 amino acids. Here the CDR3 DNA reads TGTGCCAGCAGTCCCGGGACAGGCCCCTATGGCTACACCTTC. Translation: CASSPGTGPYGYTF.

The chain is built from TRBV7-9 and TRBJ2-3, with D maybe TRBD2 (5 bases). Trimming stripped 4 bases from V and 3 bases from J, with 17 bases between. The germline V gene encodes CDR1 SEHNR and CDR2 FQNEAQ (reference sequence). CDR3 size: 16 residues. CDR3 DNA sequence: TGTGCCAGCAGCTCACTAGGTCGAATAGGGACAGATACGCAGTATTTT. Its translation: CASSSLGRIGTDTQYF.

The chain combines TRBV28 with TRBJ2-5, with a tentative D call TRBD2 (6 bases). The J call may be wrong; the DNA end is better matched by TRBJ2-7. The CDR3 is made up of 17 amino acids. Germline loops: CDR1 MDHEN, CDR2 SYDVKM. CDR3 nucleotides: TGTGCCAGCAGTTTGGGAATAGCGGAGGGATCGACCTACGAGCAGTACTTC. It yields the protein CASSLGIAEGSTYEQYF.

The rearrangement joins TRBV7-2 to TRBJ2-7; 8 positions match TRBD2. The CDR3 is 19 residues long. V dropped 2 bases and J dropped 4; count of bases not matched to a gene: 19. The V gene's germline CDR1 is SGHTA and CDR2 FQGNSA. CDR3 in amino acids: CASSLTLMAGTRGWYEQYF. CDR3 bases: TGTGCCAGCAGCTTAACCCTCATGGCCGGGACTAGGGGCTGGTACGAGCAGTACTTC.

The rearrangement links TRBV28 to TRBJ1-2; a possible D gene is TRBD1 (6 bases). The length of the CDR3 is 14 residues. V was trimmed by 7 bases and J by 4 bases, leaving 16 bases between them. CDR1 is MDHEN, CDR2 SYDVKM, per germline. The CDR3, as DNA: TGTGCCAGCACCCCTAGGGGGTCGGGCTATGGCTACACCTTC. Translation: CASTPRGSGYGYTF.

This rearrangement joins TRBV10-2 to TRBJ2-5; TRBD2 agrees at 14 bases. This CDR3 contains 15 residues. Germline loops: CDR1 WSHSY, CDR2 SAAADI. With V trimmed by 10 bases and J by 5 bases, 9 bases remained unmatched. CDR3 sequence: CAIRGGLAGVETQYF. CDR3 nucleotides: TGCGCCATTCGGGGGGGACTAGCGGGAGTGGAGACCCAGTACTTC.

The count of this clone is one. The rearrangement links TRBV2 to TRBJ2-7; 8 nucleotides match TRBD2. The V segment lost 5 bases and the J segment 4 bases; nucleotides outside the gene matches: 10. The CDR3 totals 15 residues. Germline V CDR1 and CDR2: SNHLY, FYNNEI. DNA of the CDR3: TGTGCCAGCAGTACTAGCGGCAGTCCGGGTTACGAGCAGTACTTC. Its protein product is CASSTSGSPGYEQYF.

On this clone: The sample holds other DNA sequences that translate to the same CDR3. V gene TRBV18 combines with J gene TRBJ2-7; D call uncertain. Germline CDR1 KGHSH, CDR2 LQKENI. V was pared by 3 bases and J by 1 base, with 4 bases between. The CDR3 runs to 12 residues. In DNA form, the CDR3 reads TGTGCCAGCTCACCGGAATCCTACGAGCAGTACTTC. It specifies CASSPESYEQYF.

Here the CDR3 reads CASSSRDHNEQFF. CDR3 coding DNA: TGTGCCAGCAGTTCCCGGGACCACAATGAGCAGTTCTTC. The chain recombines TRBV6-6 with TRBJ2-1; D possibly uses TRBD1 or TRBD2 (5 bases each). Trimming pared 4 bases from V and 5 bases from J, leaving 9 bases between. There are 13 residues in the CDR3. Per the germline V gene, CDR1 is MNHNY and CDR2 is SVGAGI (reference sequence).